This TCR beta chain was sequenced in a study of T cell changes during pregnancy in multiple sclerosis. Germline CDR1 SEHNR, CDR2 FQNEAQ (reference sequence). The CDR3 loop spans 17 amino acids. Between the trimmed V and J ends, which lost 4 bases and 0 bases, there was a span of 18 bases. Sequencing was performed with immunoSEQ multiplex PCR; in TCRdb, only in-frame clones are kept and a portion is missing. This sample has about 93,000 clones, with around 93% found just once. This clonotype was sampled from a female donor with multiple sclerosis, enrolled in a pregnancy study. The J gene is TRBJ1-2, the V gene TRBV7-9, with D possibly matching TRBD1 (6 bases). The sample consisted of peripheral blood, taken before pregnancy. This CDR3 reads CASSSTQTGPTNYGYTF. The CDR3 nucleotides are TGTGCCAGCAGCTCCACCCAAACAGGGCCCACTAACTATGGCTACACCTTC.